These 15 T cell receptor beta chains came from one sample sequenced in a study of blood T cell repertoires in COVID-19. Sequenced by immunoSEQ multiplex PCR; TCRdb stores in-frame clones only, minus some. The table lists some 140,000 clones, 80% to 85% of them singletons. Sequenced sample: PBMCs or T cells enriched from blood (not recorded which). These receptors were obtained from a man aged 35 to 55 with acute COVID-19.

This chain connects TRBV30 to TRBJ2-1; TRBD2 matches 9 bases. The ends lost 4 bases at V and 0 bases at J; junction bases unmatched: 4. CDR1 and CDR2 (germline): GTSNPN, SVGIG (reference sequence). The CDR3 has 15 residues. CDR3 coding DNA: TGTGCCTGGACTAGCGGGATAAGCTCCTACAATGAGCAGTTCTTC. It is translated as CAWTSGISSYNEQFF.

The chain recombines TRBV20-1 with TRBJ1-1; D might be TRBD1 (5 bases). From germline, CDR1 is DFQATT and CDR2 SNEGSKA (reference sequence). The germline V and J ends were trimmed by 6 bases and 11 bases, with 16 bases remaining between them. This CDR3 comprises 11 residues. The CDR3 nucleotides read TGCAGTGCCCCCCGGGGGTCATGGGCTTTCTTT. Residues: CSAPRGSWAFF.

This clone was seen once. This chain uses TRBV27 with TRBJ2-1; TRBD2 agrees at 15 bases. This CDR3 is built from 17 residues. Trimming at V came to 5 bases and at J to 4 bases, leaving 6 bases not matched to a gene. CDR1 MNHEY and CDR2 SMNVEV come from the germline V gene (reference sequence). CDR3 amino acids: CASSLWTSGGAYNEQFF. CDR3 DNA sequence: TGTGCCAGCAGTCTATGGACTAGCGGGGGGGCGTACAATGAGCAGTTCTTC.

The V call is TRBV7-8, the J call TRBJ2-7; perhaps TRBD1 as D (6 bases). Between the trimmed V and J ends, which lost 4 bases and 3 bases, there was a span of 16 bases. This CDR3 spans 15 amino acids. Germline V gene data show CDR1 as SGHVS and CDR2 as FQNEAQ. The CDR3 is CASSSIGQRNYEQYF. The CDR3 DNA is TGTGCCAGCAGCTCCATAGGACAGAGAAACTACGAGCAGTACTTC.

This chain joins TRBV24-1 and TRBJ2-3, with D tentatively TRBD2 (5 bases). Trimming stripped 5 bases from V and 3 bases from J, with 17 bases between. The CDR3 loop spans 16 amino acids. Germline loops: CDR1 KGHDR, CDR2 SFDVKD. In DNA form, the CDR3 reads TGTGCCACCAGTGTTAGAAACTTGGGGAGTACAGATACGCAGTATTTT. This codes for CATSVRNLGSTDTQYF.

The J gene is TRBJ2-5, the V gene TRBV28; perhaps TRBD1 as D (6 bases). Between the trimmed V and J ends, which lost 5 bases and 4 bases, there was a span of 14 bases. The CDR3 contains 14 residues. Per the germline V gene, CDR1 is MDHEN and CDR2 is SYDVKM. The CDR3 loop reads CASSPPTGSETQYF. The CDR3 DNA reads TGTGCCAGCAGTCCGCCAACAGGGTCAGAGACCCAGTACTTC.

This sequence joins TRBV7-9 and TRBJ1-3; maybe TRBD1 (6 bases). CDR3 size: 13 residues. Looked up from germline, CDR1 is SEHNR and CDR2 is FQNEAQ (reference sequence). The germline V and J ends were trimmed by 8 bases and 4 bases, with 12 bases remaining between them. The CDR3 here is CASGTGSGNTIYF. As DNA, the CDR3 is TGTGCCAGCGGCACAGGGAGCGGAAACACCATATATTTT.

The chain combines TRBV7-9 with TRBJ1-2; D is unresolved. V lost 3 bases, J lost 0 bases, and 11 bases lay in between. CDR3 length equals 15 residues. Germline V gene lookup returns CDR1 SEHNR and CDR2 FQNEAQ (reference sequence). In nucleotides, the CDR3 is TGTGCCAGCAGCTTCGGGATGCAAGCTAACTATGGCTACACCTTC. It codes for CASSFGMQANYGYTF.

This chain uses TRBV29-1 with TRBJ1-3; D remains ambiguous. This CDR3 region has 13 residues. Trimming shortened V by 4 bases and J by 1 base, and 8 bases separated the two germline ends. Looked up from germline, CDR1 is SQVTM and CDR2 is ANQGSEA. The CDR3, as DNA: TGCAGCGTTGCGATCAGTTCTGGAAACACCATATATTTT. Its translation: CSVAISSGNTIYF.

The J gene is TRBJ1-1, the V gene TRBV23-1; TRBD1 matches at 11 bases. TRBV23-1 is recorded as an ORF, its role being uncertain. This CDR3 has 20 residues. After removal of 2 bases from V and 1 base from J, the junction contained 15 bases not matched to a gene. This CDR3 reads CASSQADRGRKKQKNTEAFF. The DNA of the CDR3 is TGCGCCAGCAGTCAAGCGGACAGGGGGCGCAAAAAACAAAAGAACACTGAAGCTTTCTTT.

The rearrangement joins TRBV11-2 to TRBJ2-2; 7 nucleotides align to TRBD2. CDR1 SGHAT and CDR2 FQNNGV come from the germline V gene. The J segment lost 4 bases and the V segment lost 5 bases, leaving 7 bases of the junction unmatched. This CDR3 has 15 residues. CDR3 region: CASSPGLVSTGELFF. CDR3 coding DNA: TGTGCCAGCAGCCCCGGACTAGTCAGCACCGGGGAGCTGTTTTTT.

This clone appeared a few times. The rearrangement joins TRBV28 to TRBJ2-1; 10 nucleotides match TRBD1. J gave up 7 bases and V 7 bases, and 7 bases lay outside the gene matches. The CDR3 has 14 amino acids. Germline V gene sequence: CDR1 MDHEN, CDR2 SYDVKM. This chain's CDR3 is CASTGTGVLNEQFF. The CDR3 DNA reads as TGTGCCAGCACAGGGACAGGGGTTTTAAATGAGCAGTTCTTC.

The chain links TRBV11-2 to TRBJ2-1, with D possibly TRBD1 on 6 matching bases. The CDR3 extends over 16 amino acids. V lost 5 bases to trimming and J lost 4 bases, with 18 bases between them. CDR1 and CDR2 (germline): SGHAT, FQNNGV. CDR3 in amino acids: CASSDQGRTVYNEQFF. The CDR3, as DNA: TGTGCCAGCAGCGACCAGGGACGGACAGTATACAATGAGCAGTTCTTC.

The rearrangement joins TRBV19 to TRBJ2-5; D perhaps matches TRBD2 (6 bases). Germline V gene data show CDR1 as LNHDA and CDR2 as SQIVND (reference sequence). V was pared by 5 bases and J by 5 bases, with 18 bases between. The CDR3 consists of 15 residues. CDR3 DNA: TGTGCCAGTAGTCCAAGTGGGGGAGGACGGGAGACCCAGTACTTC. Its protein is CASSPSGGGRETQYF.

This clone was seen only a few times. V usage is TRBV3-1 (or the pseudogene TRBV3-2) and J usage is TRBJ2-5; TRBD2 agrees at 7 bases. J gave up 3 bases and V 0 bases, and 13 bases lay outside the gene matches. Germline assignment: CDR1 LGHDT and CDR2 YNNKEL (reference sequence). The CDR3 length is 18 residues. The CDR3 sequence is CASSQDPLDLAGEETQYF. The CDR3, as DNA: TGTGCCAGCAGCCAAGATCCCCTGGATTTGGCGGGGGAAGAGACCCAGTACTTC.